Below, one T cell receptor (beta chain) is given with its context. These data are taken from a study of OX40 agonist ivuxolimab in advanced cancers. Profiling relied on immunoSEQ multiplex PCR, and the TCRdb table lists in-frame clones only, not all of them. The data show around 83,000 clones, 80% to 90% seen once. Sequencing was performed on CD4+ or CD8+ T cells sorted from blood, taken in a trial of the OX40 agonist ivuxolimab. This TCR was recovered from an adult with an advanced solid tumor such as melanoma, head and neck, liver or kidney cancer.

CDR3 amino acids: CASSGDRTNEKLFF. As DNA, the CDR3 is TGTGCCAGCAGTGGGGACAGGACTAATGAAAAACTGTTTTTT. This sequence joins TRBV6-1 and TRBJ1-4, with 8 bases identical to TRBD1. The CDR3 runs to 14 residues. Per germline, CDR1 MNHNS and CDR2 SASEGT. After removal of 4 bases from V and 2 bases from J, the junction contained 0 bases not matched to a gene.